This entry describes one T cell receptor (beta chain). Its cognate antigen is unknown. 60 Vbeta and 13 Jbeta primers were used in PCR. Original handling: An analysis performed later counted 75 million to 80 million unique TCR beta chains (roughly 11 million of them shared). Generated by immunoSEQ multiplex PCR, the TCRdb table keeps only in-frame clones and is missing some. That table furnishes V, J and clone size, whereas the DNA furnished D and trimming. Altogether about 130,000 clones are present, about three quarters being singletons, with the ten largest covering 3% to 4.5%. This CDR3 region has 10 residues. This entry comes from a study of cytomegalovirus exposure and HLA in healthy donors. Study-wide points: Based on reports, TCR beta sequences accurately predicted HLA-A and HLA-B alleles for most subjects.

This chain connects TRBV21-1 to TRBJ2-7; the D call in the table, TRBD2, was not verified against the DNA. TRBV21-1 is shown as a pseudogene. Sequencing was performed on PBMCs. This receptor was obtained from a male donor in good health and CMV-seronegative. CDR3 bases: TGTGCCAGCAGGTACACATCCGACTCCTTC. Its protein is CASRYTSDSF.